The source of this TCR beta chain is a study of blood T cell repertoires in COVID-19. Looking at the study overall: PBMCs, B-cell-depleted T cells, or T cells were the source of the cDNA or gDNA that made up the material.

Germline V gene data show CDR1 as WSHSY and CDR2 as SAAADI. CDR3 length equals 13 residues. V lost 6 bases to trimming and J lost 11 bases, with 14 bases between them. The study drew participants aged about 18 to 95 years from some 24 US areas. Participant-given clinical history determined each cohort assignment. Original processing methods: Reference gene primer amplification in the assay estimated nucleated cell counts. This table comes from immunoSEQ multiplex PCR, and its TCRdb copy is limited to in-frame clones, with some not included. The V and J calls and clone size come from that table; D and trimming were worked out from the DNA. Of over 350,000 clones in the sample, 88% were seen once.

This TCR derives from a woman aged 25 to 39 with acute COVID-19. The chain links TRBV10-2 to TRBJ1-6, with a tentative D call TRBD1 (6 bases). The sequenced sample consisted of PBMCs or T cells enriched from blood (not recorded which). The CDR3 nucleotides read TGCGCCAGCAGGGACGGACAGTCTCCACCCCTCCACTTT. It encodes CASRDGQSPPLHF.